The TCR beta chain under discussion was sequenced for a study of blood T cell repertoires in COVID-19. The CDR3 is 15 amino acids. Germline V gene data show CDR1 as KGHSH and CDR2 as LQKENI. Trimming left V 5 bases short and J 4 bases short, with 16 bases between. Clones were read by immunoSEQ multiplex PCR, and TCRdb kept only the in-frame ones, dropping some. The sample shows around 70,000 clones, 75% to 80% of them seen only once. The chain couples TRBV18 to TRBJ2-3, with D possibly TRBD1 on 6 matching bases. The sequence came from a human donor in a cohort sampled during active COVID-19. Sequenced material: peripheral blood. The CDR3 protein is CASSTGLVQSDTQYF. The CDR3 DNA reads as TGTGCCAGCTCAACAGGGCTAGTCCAATCAGATACGCAGTATTTT.